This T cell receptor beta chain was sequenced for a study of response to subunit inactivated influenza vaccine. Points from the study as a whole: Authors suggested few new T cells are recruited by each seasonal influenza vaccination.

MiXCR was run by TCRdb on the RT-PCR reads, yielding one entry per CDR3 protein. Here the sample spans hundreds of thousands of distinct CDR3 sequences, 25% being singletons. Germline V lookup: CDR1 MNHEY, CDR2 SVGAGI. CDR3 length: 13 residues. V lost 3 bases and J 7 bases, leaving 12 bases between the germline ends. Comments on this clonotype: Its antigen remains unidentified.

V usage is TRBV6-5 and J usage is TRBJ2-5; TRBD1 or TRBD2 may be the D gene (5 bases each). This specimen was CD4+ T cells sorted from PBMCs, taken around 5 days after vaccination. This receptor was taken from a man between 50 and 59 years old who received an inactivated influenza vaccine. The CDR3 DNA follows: TGTGCCAGCAGTTATTGGACTGGGGGGACCCAGTACTTC. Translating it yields CASSYWTGGTQYF.